This TCR beta chain appears in the sequencing data of a study of shared clonotypes between healthy human individuals (dated by TCRdb to 2020 to 2022). Background on the whole study: A few men and a couple of women, aged 18 to 49 years, made up the cohort. Per donor, three plates each were used for CD4 naive and CD4 memory, two for CD8 naive, and one for CD8 memory. To estimate repertoire size and how much clonotypes are shared between individuals, the study performed deep sequencing of blood TCR repertoires from roughly five healthy adults. Different laboratories and diverse techniques were used to prepare libraries and sequence TCR repertoires, to increase sequencing depth and limit assay-specific biases. Each donor's leukapheresis produced roughly between roughly 0.85 and 9.5 billion PBMCs. Overall study outcomes, separate from this receptor: Pairwise subsampling indicated that sequencing depth was expected to affect the degree of clonotype sharing among donors. Sampling was restricted to blood, and TCR repertoires in tissues likely differ from the TCR repertoires found in blood. Across four donors, roughly 5% of naive CD4, roughly 3.5% of naive CD8, 2.3% of memory CD4, and 0.4% of memory CD8 clonotypes were shared. Compared with non-shared clonotypes, the clonotypes found in all four sorted-subset donors had higher generation probabilities. Because the study included only a small number of donors, the genetic and exposure-history diversity represented was limited. Rarefaction of sorted-subset datasets indicated incomplete sequencing despite the large sequencing depth. Naive subsets generally had larger estimated clonotype richness than memory subsets did.

For this clone: The antigen it binds to is not known. Base qualities are not provided; no much larger clone lies one nucleotide away.

TCR CDR3 regions were amplified from genomic DNA by multiplex PCR using the deep immunoSEQ assay. Extracted genomic DNA from each cell subset was spread evenly across all wells of several immunoSEQ 96-well plates, with each plate serving as a replicate. For sorted subsets, each replicate PCR was loaded with about 200 ng genomic DNA, equivalent to 30,000 or so T cell genomes. The purified libraries were quantified using a Qubit 3.0 fluorometer, sized with a Bioanalyzer 2100, and then quantified again using the KAPA Library Quantification kit. Each immunoSEQ 96-well plate was sequenced on its own single-read 150-cycle Illumina NextSeq 550 flow cell. Under the source paper's analysis protocol: The immunoSEQ output contained only junctional sequences without quality scores, so filtering could not match that applied to full-length reads. To assign V/J genes and CDR3, sequences were annotated using PyIR, a Python wrapper for IgBLAST v1.9, with IMGT germline references. Reads were filtered out if the reads had weak V/J assignments (E-value above 1e-6), no CDR3, stop codons, out-of-frame junctions, or ambiguous translated residues. V3J clonotypes were defined as sequences sharing the same inferred V gene, J gene, and CDR3 amino acid sequence. Percentage overlap between repertoires was calculated by dividing the number of shared unique clonotypes by the size of the smaller repertoire. RTK rarefaction, the Chao1 estimator, and Recon v2.1 estimates of unobserved clonotypes were used to assess repertoire richness. For all TCRbeta clonotypes obtained by the gDNA method from four donors, generation probabilities were computed with OLGA. The immuneACCESS repertoire file appears here via TCRdb, limited to in-frame rearrangements. These files lack a portion of the clones; in checked studies, under half of the deficit traces to unresolved V genes, and the cause of the others is not known. V, J and clone size were drawn from that table, and D and trimming were deduced from the DNA. The sample table holds fewer than 1.8 million clones, of which around 98.5% were seen once. The top ten hold approximately 0.38% of the sample.

Per the germline V gene, SGHRS is the CDR1 and YFSETQ is the CDR2. Taken from cysteine to phenylalanine, the CDR3 has 15 residues. Of all the DNA, just the CDR3 is kept, 45 bases in frame from base 1. V loses 2 bases, J loses 3 bases, and the germline ends lie 15 bases apart. The donors were healthy, HIV-negative adults with no recently reported acute infections or vaccinations. Only Caucasian adults living in Nashville, Tennessee, USA were represented among the donors. Magnetic negative selection was used to enrich CD4+ T cells, after which naive cells were positively selected on CD45RA and the negative fraction became the memory subset. After blood collection by leukapheresis, PBMCs were isolated using Ficoll-Histopaque density gradient centrifugation and then cryopreserved in the vapor phase of liquid nitrogen. Analytical flow cytometry was used to check the purity and quantity of every magnetically sorted T cell population. Genomic DNA was isolated from each sorted fraction and quantified by UV absorbance on a Nanodrop 2000c.

This sequence was found in a man aged 25 to 40 in good health. The chain is assembled from TRBV5-1 and TRBJ2-7; the D gene is possibly TRBD2, with 6 bases matching. Material for sequencing was naive CD4+ T cells sorted from blood. The meaning of the sample's cell subset or site label: CD45RA+ positively selected. The CDR3 corresponds to CASSLGTSHFYEQYF. At the DNA level, the sequence is TGCGCCAGCAGCTTAGGGACTTCCCATTTCTACGAGCAGTACTTC.